The rows below give T cell receptor beta chains drawn from one sample of a study of shared clonotypes between healthy human individuals. Here immunoSEQ multiplex PCR was the method, and the copy in TCRdb shows in-frame clones only, minus some. The top ten hold less than 2% of the sample, which has 550,000 to 850,000 clones, approximately 79% seen once. The sample consisted of memory CD4+ T cells sorted from blood. The source of these receptors is a woman younger than 45 in good health. CDR3s include the opening cysteine and the closing phenylalanine or tryptophan. D genes are given only for firm matches.

CDR3 protein,V gene,D gene
CASSLSGGSYEQYF,TRBV5-1,NA
CASSPGGYEQYF,TRBV25-1,TRBD2
CASSAMLASSTDTQYF,TRBV5-4,NA
CASSPRQALNEKLFF,TRBV5-8,NA
CASSLGVTTGELFF,TRBV5-1,NA
CASSLENYGYTF,TRBV7-2,NA
CASSGGTGGKETQYF,TRBV10-1,TRBD2
CASSVVRGDTEAFF,TRBV9,NA
CASSPLFFSSGANVLTF,TRBV23-1,NA
CASSLGKVGELFF,TRBV7-6,NA
CASSVRTGLNTEAFF,TRBV19,TRBD1
CASSFLLVGVSYNEQFF,TRBV28,NA
CASRDQGNTEAFF,TRBV5-1,NA
CASSYGGGPGETQYF,TRBV5-4,TRBD2
CASSHGTLTDTQYF,TRBV5-1,NA
CASSRPGLPQYF,TRBV19,NA
CASSVLDRDGNTIYF,TRBV6-1,TRBD1
CASSLASGMLSYNEQFF,TRBV7-3,TRBD2
CASSLRATGGRDEQFF,TRBV5-1,TRBD1
CASSIYSYGYTF,TRBV19,NA
CASSRGGFANEKLFF,TRBV5-1,NA
CASSWGGGGEKNEKLFF,TRBV7-9,NA
CASGTSYEQYF,TRBV30,TRBD2
CASSESTGLAGPQETQYF,TRBV10-2,TRBD2
CASSGSGSRTDTQYF,TRBV11-2,TRBD2
CASSLRVNEQYF,TRBV28,NA
CASSQGKAFF,TRBV19,NA
CASSLVTGAGNQPQHF,TRBV7-2,NA
CASRGTFQNTEAFF,TRBV2,NA
CASSPLRVALDITDTQYF,TRBV11-2,NA
CASSRGHAEVSDTQYF,TRBV4-2,NA
CASSQVGLTNYGYTF,TRBV4-2,NA
CASNRRGRVAEAFF,TRBV27,NA
CASSTGQGYGNTIYF,TRBV2,TRBD1
CASSFQGGNGYTF,TRBV27,NA
CASRNPGENTEAFF,TRBV6-6,NA
CASSSLGQPLNQPQHF,TRBV5-6,NA
CASSLGGGRKLNEQFF,TRBV7-6,TRBD2
CASSLLSGSYNEQFF,TRBV7-9,NA
CASSFWTGVSSDEQFF,TRBV5-1,TRBD1
CASSWTSGNTGELFF,TRBV10-2,TRBD2
CASSESLTGVGNTIYF,TRBV4-1,TRBD1
CASSLPGENIQYF,TRBV28,NA
CASSTKTGELFF,TRBV19,NA
CASSYFRGPFDSPLHF,TRBV6-5,TRBD1
CASSLGTGSDTQYF,TRBV5-1,TRBD1
CATSKQMNTEAFF,TRBV15,NA
CASSGAENEKLFF,TRBV2,NA
CASSLDGMNTGELFF,TRBV5-1,NA
CSVRTSGSSGELFF,TRBV29-1,TRBD2
CATSSQGAPSPQFF,TRBV15,TRBD1
CSARDASTQYF,TRBV20-1,NA
CASKREPDTQYF,TRBV25-1,NA
CASSPRTSGTSGELFF,TRBV6-7,TRBD2
CASSLIQYNEQFF,TRBV27,NA
CASRGFTYEQYF,TRBV5-1,NA
CASSARDRGETQYF,TRBV25-1,NA
CASSPWAGTEAFF,TRBV5-6,NA
CASSLLTSGNEQFF,TRBV7-8,TRBD2